The present T cell receptor beta chain was sequenced within a study of blood T cell repertoires in COVID-19 (dated by TCRdb to 2018 to 2021). The study in broad terms: Samples from collaborators originated in the United States, Italy and Spain and spanned both the acute and convalescent phases of COVID-19. The prospective study material was composed of cDNA or gDNA derived from T cells, B-cell-depleted T cells, or PBMCs. The dataset comprised deeply sampled blood TCRbeta repertoires from subjects exposed to, actively infected with, or recovered from COVID-19. A freely available public database, intended as a resource for researchers studying the immune response to SARS-CoV-2, is where the repertoires were released. Samples came from the ongoing ImmuneRACE study (first 160 participants) plus 1,254 subjects from 6 global collaborators. The sample metadata nearly always contained a de-identified subject ID, COVID-19 status, age in years and sex. HLA class I and class II types, where available, came from metadata supplied by the sample provider rather than from assay-based typing. On the study overall, not on this receptor specifically: The amount of clinical and demographic metadata varied by source and participant and was provided uncurated.

At one collaborating source in Seattle, patients were enrolled during active infection and were followed longitudinally through the course of disease. The collaborating institutions used their own protocols to collect whole blood in K2EDTA tubes. For TCRbeta analysis, collaborators shipped samples in one of three forms: frozen whole blood, isolated PBMCs, or DNA extracted from either of those sample types. Including the terminal cysteine and phenylalanine, the CDR3 comprises 19 residues. The DNA shown is the 57-base CDR3, in frame from base 1. The germline V gene specifies SNHLY as CDR1 and FYNNEI as CDR2. The table lists this clone with many counts. The antigen it binds to is not known. One end of the junction fails to match germline, which may point to a read error. TCRbeta CDR3 regions were amplified from genomic DNA by means of the immunoSEQ Assay, a bias-controlled multiplex PCR. For the original study's pipeline: The number of nucleated cells in each sample was estimated from the amplification of reference gene primers within the assay. To quantify the absolute abundance of each unique TCRbeta CDR3 rearrangement, sequence reads were collapsed and filtered. For each sample, productive Simpson clonality was calculated as the square root of Simpson's diversity index over productive rearrangements. The source is immuneACCESS, and TCRdb retained only in-frame sequences with V and J called. Part of the clones is not carried over; for the studies checked, unresolved V genes explain less than half of this, and the remainder is unexplained. That table furnishes V, J and clone size, whereas the DNA furnished D and trimming. This sample has 110,000 to 150,000 clones in its table, and roughly 80% of those were observed once. The ten largest clones take up roughly 5.2% of the sample.

The chain uses TRBV2 and TRBJ2-1, and TRBD2 matches 8 of the central bases. The sample consisted of peripheral blood. This clonotype originated in a woman in her sixties or seventies with COVID-19, enrolled during active disease. The CDR3 in this case is CASSVPPYSEAGDYNEQFF. The DNA is TGTGCCAGTAGTGTTCCCCCCTATAGCGAAGCGGGGGACTACAATGAGCAGTTCTTC.